The T cell receptor (beta chain) described here comes from a study of cytomegalovirus exposure and HLA in healthy donors (dated by TCRdb to 2016 to 2017). Some background on the complete study: An earlier analysis of roughly 500 of the donors reported approximately 300 Gb of sequence data and around 110 million unique TCR beta sequences from roughly 180 million T cells. About 280 gigabases of sequencing data and approximately 85 million unique TCR sequences were included in an early release covering about 620 HLA-typed donors. Of the 300 to 400 genotyped donors, around 81% fell in the genetic ancestry cluster associated with self-reported Caucasian donors. The study was designed to test whether signatures of past pathogen exposure could be identified by cataloging public T cell receptors. The T cell repertoires of under 750 subjects were profiled by immunosequencing and related to cytomegalovirus serostatus. Besides the first cohort of roughly 660 subjects, a separate validation cohort made up of around 120 different subjects was used. To predict cytomegalovirus infection status, the study combined high-throughput TCR immunosequencing, statistical association of individual TCRs with disease status, and machine learning. In a later analysis, previously published TCR beta repertoires from roughly 710 donors were re-analyzed and high-resolution HLA genotyping was added so that TCR occurrence patterns could be studied. Rather than drawing on any new phenotypic data, the later analysis identified candidate immune exposures from TCR beta sequences and the way those sequences occurred across donors. An earlier analysis of more than 450 of the donors used high-throughput TCR beta sequencing to judge whether each TCR beta V gene segment behaved as functional or pseudogenic. Donor age, sex, ethnicity and CMV serostatus were compiled alongside the repertoire data. A later genetic analysis took genome-wide SNP genotypes for about 55% of the 666 donors and used that subset as a discovery cohort. All discovery cohort repertoires had been generated using a single sequencing platform. Both class I and class II loci were covered by HLA typing, at four-digit resolution. Typing coverage varied by locus: roughly 629-630 donors for A, B, C, DRB1 and DQB1; approximately 500 for DQA1; about 590 for DPA1; around 450 for DPB1. Roughly 5 DR-DQ haplotypes were treated as single units for association and clustering because of strong linkage in the cohort. On average, roughly 240,000 unique TCR beta nucleotide sequences were sequenced per donor among 398 genotyped donors of the cohort, with roughly 19% of those sequences being non-productive.

In total, roughly 710 healthy bone marrow donors made up the cohort. All cohort members were sampled while nominally healthy, although unrecorded immune exposures were likely present. The donor was CMV seropositive and was included in the group of approximately 300 seropositive cohort members. Each donor provided a peripheral blood sample, and peripheral blood mononuclear cells were used for TCR beta sequencing. Genomic DNA was extracted from the blood cell samples with the Qiagen DNeasy Blood Extraction Kit. This clone was counted between two and nine times. Which antigen it targets is not known. No base qualities exist here, and no much larger clone lies one base off it. Including the terminal cysteine and phenylalanine, the CDR3 comprises 15 residues. The DNA shown is the 45-base CDR3, in frame from base 1. V lost 1 base and J lost 4 bases, and the count of bases not matched to a germline gene is 3. The germline V gene provides CDR1 SGHVS and CDR2 FQNEAQ.

Results and caveats for the whole study, not just this receptor: At a false discovery rate of 0.05, a later analysis linked fewer than 20,000 TCR beta sequences to specific HLA alleles. A few of the identified cytomegalovirus-associated TCR beta chains were confirmed in vitro to be specific for cytomegalovirus antigens. In this cohort, only TCR beta chains were sequenced, and detectable features were limited by the absence of alpha or paired-chain data. The only immune exposure information available for the cohort was CMV serostatus. HLA typing was unavailable for some donors at each locus, so association tests used only the typed subset. Correlated functional status among segregating V segments might be attributable to linkage disequilibrium, but an unknown experimental factor could not be ruled out. Strong co-occurrence of HLA alleles, especially DR and DQ, made assigning TCR associations to individual alleles difficult. In a later analysis, several top co-occurrence clusters were reported to appear linked to parvovirus B19, influenza, CMV and Epstein-Barr virus. Some IMGT-functional V segments, including TRBV6-2 and TRBV6-3, could not be told apart with the 87-base-pair reads, so those segments were excluded. The classifier was reported to diagnose cytomegalovirus status with high specificity and sensitivity in both the original cohort and the validation cohort. V-gene and J-gene trimming of TCR beta chains was associated with a missense DCLRE1C variant in a later genetic analysis, and the association was replicated in an independent cohort. Most CMV-associated TCR beta chains appeared to be HLA-restricted in a later analysis, and the HLA associations seemed to be driven largely by CMV exposure. A further reported finding was that TCR beta sequences accurately predicted the HLA-A and HLA-B alleles for most subjects in the first cohort. A cluster of highly shared sequence variants was judged likely to be a technical artifact of the sequencing pipeline. The earlier analysis of almost 600 of the donors excluded about 16 rarely observed V segments, including chromosome 9 orphons, because counts were too low. The authors suggested that the approach could potentially be extended to other disease states and immunological phenotypes. In a later analysis, the rate of TCR association differed among HLA loci, with DRB1 alleles having the most associated TCRs and HLA-C alleles having the fewest. Most TCR sequences were seen in very few donors, while some public TCRs were found in many individuals. Compared with the roughly 670-donor mean, donors in an Asian-associated ancestry cluster had fewer N-insertions in productive TCRs, according to a later genetic analysis. In an earlier analysis of around 500 of the donors, most TCR beta V segments appeared in productive rearrangements about 90% or about 30% of the time, broadly matching IMGT annotations. Sequencing depth was assumed to be roughly uniform across donors in the presence/absence analyses, though that assumption may not hold. A later analysis found that HLA-associated TCR beta chains were more clonally expanded and had lower generation probabilities than equally common non-associated chains. The study gave a list of 150 to 200 TCR beta chains associated with cytomegalovirus.

Libraries were made using the immunoSEQ multiplex PCR assay. The multiplex PCR relied on a mix of 60 forward primers for TCR Vbeta segments and 13 reverse primers for TCR Jbeta segments. The CDR3 region of rearranged TCR beta genes was amplified from genomic DNA with a multiplex PCR assay. On the Illumina HiSeq System, the amplified TCR beta libraries were sequenced as 87-base-pair reads. The authors' pipeline ran thus. In a later analysis, roughly 80 million unique TCR beta chains were counted across the 650 to 700 repertoires, and about 9.9 million of these chains were shared by at least two donors. Raw reads were error-corrected and collapsed into unique sequences by a nearest-neighbor algorithm in which closely related sequences were merged to remove PCR and sequencing errors. Alignment of CDR3 sequences to IMGT reference sequences was used to assign V, D and J gene segments. Each retained sequence needed at least a six-nucleotide match to both a V gene segment and a J gene segment. A rearrangement counted as productive if the CDR3 had no stop codons and remained in frame with V and J, and every other rearrangement counted as non-productive. Following IMGT convention, CDR3 was defined as the stretch from the second conserved V-encoded cysteine to the conserved J-encoded phenylalanine. The earlier analysis of about 640 of the donors excluded any sequence lacking an unambiguous match to a single V gene segment. An earlier analysis of almost 600 of the donors classified V segments as functional when productive rearrangements were above 56.7% and as segregating when the standard deviation between donors was above 5%. A statistical classification framework was built for diagnosing cytomegalovirus status from the catalog of TCR beta chain sequences. V and J gene assignment, in a later analysis, came from comparing TCR nucleotide sequences with IMGT/GENE-DB human TR gene sequences. The TCRdist pipeline was used in a later analysis to assign CDR3 sequences and most-parsimonious VDJ recombination scenarios. In a later analysis, each TCR beta chain was defined by its CDR3 amino acid sequence together with its V-gene family, and reads without a unique V-gene family were excluded. In a later analysis, 450 to 600 highly shared, low-generation-probability nucleotide sequences were removed to address suspected cross-contamination and a sequencing artifact. A later analysis calculated a clonal expansion index for each public chain from normalized within-repertoire ranks of inferred template counts. In a later analysis, generation probabilities were computed with a VDJ recombination model fitted to out-of-frame rearrangements, and the resulting probabilities were checked against IGoR. In a later analysis, TCR-TCR, TCR-HLA and TCR-CMV co-occurrence was scored with hypergeometric tests, and a repertoire-size bias correction was applied to TCR pairs. In a later analysis, false discovery rates were estimated by permuting HLA or CMV assignments 20 times. A later analysis grouped co-occurring TCRs with DBSCAN, adding TCRdist sequence similarity when clustering within HLA-allele-positive subsets. For co-occurrence clustering, repertoires with fewer than 30,000 or more than 120,000 public chains were excluded, along with a handful of repertoires with anomalous nucleotide sharing. Drawn from immuneACCESS, this table holds only the in-frame rearrangements with V and J called that TCRdb kept. Clones are partly lost; checked studies trace under half to an unresolved V gene and leave the rest unexplained. The D gene and trimming were derived from the DNA, and the V and J assignments and clone size from that table. This sample lists fewer than 100,000 clones; less than 80% were detected once. The ten top clones hold roughly 4.3% of the sample.

The material sequenced was PBMCs. This chain is built from TRBV7-8 and TRBJ2-5, with 10 middle bases fitting TRBD2. The TCR originated in a woman in her thirties or forties in good health and CMV-seropositive. DNA sequence: TGTGCCAGCAGCTTAGTGGTAGCGGGAGGAGAGACCCAGTACTTC. It is translated as CASSLVVAGGETQYF.